The next 27 T cell receptor beta chains were all read from a single sample in a study of cytomegalovirus exposure and HLA in healthy donors. 13 Jbeta primers and 60 Vbeta primers were used for the PCR. Using immunoSEQ multiplex PCR, the repertoire was profiled, and TCRdb retains in-frame clones only, with some absent. The table shows some 120,000 clones, with about 16% occurring only once. Specimen: PBMCs. All receptors derive from a woman under 30 in good health and CMV-seronegative.

Only a few counts were recorded for this clone. The chain recombines TRBV19 with TRBJ1-6; D might be TRBD1 (5 bases). This CDR3 spans 14 amino acids. V lost 1 base and J 10 bases, leaving 11 bases between the germline ends. Germline CDR1 LNHDA, CDR2 SQIVND (reference sequence). CDR3 residues: CASSIAGGGSPLHF. In DNA, the CDR3 is TGTGCCAGTAGTATAGCGGGGGGGGGATCACCCCTCCACTTT.

This clone was observed a single time. The gene calls are TRBV15 and TRBJ2-7, with D perhaps TRBD2 (5 bases). With 4 bases removed from V and 1 base from J, the gap between germline ends came to 17 bases. In germline, CDR1 is LNHNV, CDR2 YYDKDF (reference sequence). This CDR3 spans 16 amino acids. In nucleotides, the CDR3 is TGTGCCACCAGCACAACGGCGGTCAGCGGTTCCTACGAGCAGTACTTC. This encodes CATSTTAVSGSYEQYF. Complete variable domain (other parts from reference TRBV15 and TRBJ2-7): DAMVIQNPRYQVTQFGKPVTLSCSQTLNHNVMYWYQQKSSQAPKLLFHYYDKDFNNEADTPDNFQSRRPNTSFCFLDIRSPGLGDTAMYLCATSTTAVSGSYEQYFGPGTRLTVT.

The chain joins TRBV29-1 to TRBJ2-1, with 7 bases lining up with TRBD2. In germline, CDR1 is SQVTM, CDR2 ANQGSEA. With V trimmed by 2 bases and J by 4 bases, 20 bases remained unmatched. The CDR3 loop spans 19 amino acids. CDR3 in DNA: TGCAGCGTTGAACCGGGCGGGGGAGCCAAAAACACGGTTTACAATGAGCAGTTCTTC. This gives the protein CSVEPGGGAKNTVYNEQFF.

This clone has only a few counts. The rearrangement links TRBV4-1 to TRBJ2-3; D gene unclear. Germline CDR1 is MGHRA and CDR2 is YSYEKL. V gave up 1 base and J gave up 5 bases, with 10 bases separating them. This CDR3 spans 14 amino acids. CDR3 sequence (DNA): TGCGCCAGCAGCCAAGGGGTCTCGGGAGATACGCAGTATTTT. The encoded protein is CASSQGVSGDTQYF.

There are a few counts of this clone. The chain uses TRBV7-2 and TRBJ2-2; D is ambiguous. The V end lost 5 bases, the J end lost 5 bases, and 12 bases lay between the germline ends. Looked up from germline, CDR1 is SGHTA and CDR2 is FQGNSA. The CDR3 runs to 14 residues. DNA of the CDR3: TGTGCCAGCAGCGCCCGTACGAGTACCGGGGAGCTGTTTTTT. It specifies CASSARTSTGELFF.

The V gene is TRBV7-2, the J gene TRBJ1-1; D is unclear. The CDR3 totals 17 residues. V was cut by 5 bases and J by 3 bases, with 22 bases left in between. Germline CDR1 is SGHTA and CDR2 is FQGNSA. The CDR3 DNA follows: TGTGCCAGCAGCCAGTCGGTCCTGAGGGTGGGTGACACTGAAGCTTTCTTT. It yields the protein CASSQSVLRVGDTEAFF.

The chain carries TRBV10-1 and TRBJ1-3; TRBD1 aligns across 8 bases. Germline CDR1 WNHNN, CDR2 SYGVQD (reference sequence). The V and J ends lost 5 bases and 2 bases, in that order; junction bases with no gene match: 5. This CDR3 region has 15 residues. The CDR3 nucleotides read TGCGCCAGCAGTTGCGGACAGGGCCCTGGAAACACCATATATTTT. Translating it yields CASSCGQGPGNTIYF.

This rearrangement joins TRBV25-1 to TRBJ2-3; possibly TRBD2 for D (6 bases). The V gene's germline CDR1 is MGHDK and CDR2 SYGVNS. The germline V and J ends were trimmed by 1 base and 2 bases, with 19 bases remaining between them. The CDR3 loop spans 18 amino acids. For the CDR3, the DNA is TGTGCCAGCAGTGAATTAGGAGAGGACTACCCTTACACAGATACGCAGTATTTT. Its translation is CASSELGEDYPYTDTQYF.

V usage is TRBV28 and J usage is TRBJ1-2; tentatively, D is TRBD1 (6 bases). The CDR3 sequence is 13 residues long. From germline, CDR1 is MDHEN and CDR2 SYDVKM. Deletions cut 7 bases from V and 1 base from J, with 10 bases between. The CDR3 here is CASMAGDNYGYTF. As DNA, the CDR3 is TGTGCCAGCATGGCAGGGGATAACTATGGCTACACCTTC.

This rearrangement joins TRBV29-1 to TRBJ1-1, with unresolved D. The V and J ends lost 7 bases and 1 base respectively, with 10 bases between them. The CDR3 runs to 12 residues. CDR1 is SQVTM and CDR2 is ANQGSEA in the germline V gene. CDR3 loop: CSAAFGNTEAFF. The CDR3 DNA is TGCAGCGCCGCTTTCGGGAACACTGAAGCTTTCTTT. Combining the CDR3 with reference TRBV29-1 and TRBJ1-1 gives the whole variable domain SAVISQKPSRDICQRGTSLTIQCQVDSQVTMMFWYRQQPGQSLTLIATANQGSEATYESGFVIDKFPISRPNLTFSTLTVSNMSPEDSSIYLCSAAFGNTEAFFGQGTRLTVV.

This clone came up a few times. V gene TRBV2 combines with J gene TRBJ2-7, with 8 bases fitting TRBD2. The CDR3 has 16 amino acids. CDR1 SNHLY and CDR2 FYNNEI come from the germline V gene. Germline trimming cut 6 bases from V and 0 bases from J; bases unmatched to any gene: 10. DNA for the CDR3: TGTGCCAGCAGGGGGCTAGGCGGGGGGAGCTCCTACGAGCAGTACTTC. It encodes CASRGLGGGSSYEQYF.

This clone turned up a few times. The rearrangement links TRBV2 to TRBJ1-2; a possible D gene is TRBD1 (5 bases). The germline CDR1 and CDR2 sequences are SNHLY and FYNNEI. Trimming pared 4 bases from V and 2 bases from J, leaving 20 bases between. CDR3 length: 17 amino acids. The CDR3 DNA follows: TGTGCCAGCAGTGGAGCCCCCTTGGAGGGGACCAACTATGGCTACACCTTC. This translates into CASSGAPLEGTNYGYTF.

This clone was seen only a few times. This CDR3 reads CASSLFPGQGNEKLFF. CDR3 nucleotide sequence: TGCGCCAGCAGCCTTTTCCCGGGACAGGGTAATGAAAAACTGTTTTTT. The V call is TRBV4-1, the J call TRBJ1-4; TRBD1 agrees at 9 bases. V was pared by 4 bases and J by 4 bases, with 7 bases of the junction left unmatched. Germline values: CDR1 MGHRA, CDR2 YSYEKL. CDR3 length: 16 residues.

This clone was counted between two and nine times. V usage is TRBV6-6 and J usage is TRBJ1-3; 7 positions match TRBD1. After removal of 4 bases from V and 0 bases from J, the junction contained 6 bases not matched to a gene. The germline V gene encodes CDR1 MNHNY and CDR2 SVGAGI (reference sequence). The CDR3 extends over 16 amino acids. The CDR3 nucleotides are TGTGCCAGCAGTTCCACGACAGGGCACTCTGGAAACACCATATATTTT. It specifies CASSSTTGHSGNTIYF.

This chain links TRBV6-1 with TRBJ1-5; possibly TRBD1 for D (6 bases). Germline V gene data show CDR1 as MNHNS and CDR2 as SASEGT. Deletions cut 6 bases from V and 6 bases from J, with 15 bases between. CDR3 length: 14 residues. The CDR3 nucleotides are TGTGCCAGCAGCCCAGGGGTGGGGACTCAGCCCCAGCATTTT. This codes for CASSPGVGTQPQHF.

The rearrangement links TRBV4-1 to TRBJ1-3, with D perhaps matching TRBD1 (5 bases). Germline V gene lookup returns CDR1 MGHRA and CDR2 YSYEKL. This CDR3 has 20 residues. V lost 0 bases and J lost 0, with 21 bases in between. In DNA form, the CDR3 reads TGCGCCAGCAGCCAAGATCACTTTTGGACACGGTCTAACTCTGGAAACACCATATATTTT. Encoded protein: CASSQDHFWTRSNSGNTIYF.

The CDR3 DNA is TGTGCCAGCAGCTTAGCGGCTAGCGGGGGAACCGAGCAGTTCTTC. Its protein product is CASSLAASGGTEQFF. This chain joins TRBV11-2 and TRBJ2-1; TRBD2 matches at 10 bases. Germline V CDR1 and CDR2: SGHAT, FQNNGV. This CDR3 is 15 amino acids long. V gave up 1 base and J gave up 10 bases; unmatched junction bases: 7.

This chain connects TRBV5-1 to TRBJ1-1; D uncertain. V was shortened by 3 bases and J by 1 base, with 13 bases between the two germline ends. This CDR3 comprises 15 residues. Germline V gene sequence: CDR1 SGHRS, CDR2 YFSETQ. CDR3 residues: CASSSLGVPNTEAFF. The CDR3 DNA reads TGCGCCAGCAGCTCACTCGGGGTCCCGAACACTGAAGCTTTCTTT.

This clone has a handful of counts. The rearrangement uses TRBV5-8 and TRBJ1-2; perhaps TRBD1 as D (6 bases). With 4 bases removed from V and 5 bases from J, the gap between germline ends came to 18 bases. Germline loops: CDR1 SGHTS, CDR2 YDEGEE. The CDR3 covers 15 residues. DNA for the CDR3: TGTGCCAGCAGCCCCAGCAGGGGAGAAGGATATGGCTACACCTTC. Translation: CASSPSRGEGYGYTF.

This clone came up a few times. It is unclear where the CDR3 begins or ends on the DNA, so no DNA is shown, and the CDR3 is as TCRdb lists it. The V call is TRBV4-2, the J call TRBJ1-5. Germline loops: CDR1 LGHNA, CDR2 YNFKEQ. Both ends counted, the CDR3 spans 13 residues. CDR3 protein: CASSSSGDQPQHF.

This clone was detected a few times. V usage is TRBV19 and J usage is TRBJ1-1; D possibly corresponds to TRBD1 (6 bases). The V gene's germline CDR1 is LNHDA and CDR2 SQIVND (reference sequence). The CDR3 sequence is 13 residues long. The V and J ends lost 9 bases and 5 bases respectively, with 16 bases between them. This CDR3 reads CASAETGGTEAFF. The CDR3 nucleotides are TGTGCCAGCGCCGAGACAGGCGGGACTGAAGCTTTCTTT.

The chain links TRBV15 to TRBJ2-7, with D perhaps matching TRBD2 (6 bases). V was trimmed by 6 bases and J by 2 bases, leaving 14 bases between them. The CDR3 is 14 residues long. Germline V CDR1 and CDR2: LNHNV, YYDKDF (reference sequence). CDR3 residues: CATRSGRGAYEQYF. DNA of the CDR3: TGTGCCACCAGGAGTGGGCGGGGTGCCTACGAGCAGTACTTC.

The rearrangement joins TRBV25-1 to TRBJ1-1; D call uncertain. Germline CDR1 and CDR2: MGHDK and SYGVNS. This CDR3 spans 14 amino acids. The V end lost 2 bases, the J end lost 4 bases, and 11 bases lay between the germline ends. The CDR3 sequence is CASSEDMGSTEAFF. The CDR3 coding sequence is TGTGCCAGCAGTGAAGACATGGGGAGCACTGAAGCTTTCTTT. Supplemented by reference TRBV25-1 and TRBJ1-1, the full variable domain reads EADIYQTPRYLVIGTGKKITLECSQTMGHDKMYWYQQDPGMELHLIHYSYGVNSTEKGDLSSESTVSRIRTEHFPLTLESARPSHTSQYLCASSEDMGSTEAFFGQGTRLTVV.

This sequence joins TRBV19 and TRBJ2-2; D perhaps matches TRBD2 (5 bases). V was cut by 3 bases and J by 5 bases, with 10 bases left in between. Germline lookup yields CDR1 LNHDA and CDR2 SQIVND (reference sequence). CDR3 length: 14 residues. Here the CDR3 reads CASSIRSGTGELFF. Written as DNA, the CDR3 is TGTGCCAGTAGTATTCGGTCGGGGACCGGGGAGCTGTTTTTT.

Notes on this clone: The same CDR3 is also encoded by other DNA sequences in this sample. The chain combines TRBV7-9 with TRBJ2-1, with D uncertain. Between the trimmed V and J ends, which lost 6 bases and 6 bases, there was a span of 3 bases. The CDR3 extends over 10 amino acids. The germline V gene has CDR1 SEHNR and CDR2 FQNEAQ (reference sequence). CDR3 nucleotides: TGTGCCAGCAGTCGCAATGAGCAGTTCTTC. This sequence encodes CASSRNEQFF.

V gene TRBV2 combines with J gene TRBJ2-1; D remains unclear. Germline CDR1 is SNHLY and CDR2 is FYNNEI. V lost 6 bases and J 4 bases, leaving 13 bases between the germline ends. This CDR3 has 14 amino acids. CDR3 bases: TGTGCCAGCAGAGCCCGCTACGAGTACAATGAGCAGTTCTTC. It yields the protein CASRARYEYNEQFF. Looking up the rest from reference TRBV2 and TRBJ2-1 gives the full variable domain: EPEVTQTPSHQVTQMGQEVILRCVPISNHLYFYWYRQILGQKVEFLVSFYNNEISEKSEIFDDQFSVERPDGSNFTLKIRSTKLEDSAMYFCASRARYEYNEQFFGPGTRLTVL.

This clone was seen a few times. The chain carries TRBV10-3 and TRBJ1-4; D call uncertain. The length of the CDR3 is 13 residues. V was shortened by 4 bases and J by 8 bases, with 11 bases between the two germline ends. CDR1 and CDR2 from the germline V gene are ENHRY and SYGVKD. The CDR3 region is CAISGNRNEKLFF. DNA of the CDR3: TGTGCCATCAGTGGGAACAGAAACGAAAAACTGTTTTTT.